The 10 T cell receptor beta chains in this list originate from one sample, sequenced in a study of CD8+ T cells in alopecia areata. RNA was extracted and reverse transcribed into cDNA as the sequencing template. The method was immunoSEQ multiplex PCR; TCRdb's version includes in-frame clones alone and lacks a portion of them. The sample includes over 85,000 clones, roughly 47% of them seen just once. Sequencing was performed on CD4+ T cells sorted from blood. All receptors come from a human donor with alopecia areata.

The CDR3 DNA is TGTGCCTGGAGTAACGGGGGGGGGCAAGAGACCCAGTACTTC. Translating gives CAWSNGGGQETQYF. The chain employs TRBV30 and TRBJ2-5, with TRBD2 matching 8 bases. The length of the CDR3 is 14 residues. The ends lost 2 bases at V and 2 bases at J; junction bases unmatched: 4. Germline V CDR1 and CDR2: GTSNPN, SVGIG (reference sequence).

This chain connects TRBV30 to TRBJ2-7, with TRBD1 matching over 8 bases. With V trimmed by 2 bases and J by 6 bases, 0 bases remained unmatched. Germline CDR1 and CDR2: GTSNPN and SVGIG (reference sequence). This CDR3 spans 11 amino acids. CDR3 sequence (DNA): TGTGCCTGGAGTCAGGGGGCCGAGCAGTACTTC. As protein: CAWSQGAEQYF.

The chain couples TRBV5-1 to TRBJ2-7; weak D call: TRBD1 (6 bases). With 0 bases removed from V and 5 bases from J, the gap between germline ends came to 15 bases. The length of the CDR3 is 15 residues. CDR1 SGHRS and CDR2 YFSETQ come from the germline V gene. This chain's CDR3 is CASSLAKAGVHEQYF. For the CDR3, the DNA is TGCGCCAGCAGCTTGGCCAAGGCAGGGGTCCACGAGCAGTACTTC. Together with reference TRBV5-1 and TRBJ2-7, the CDR3 gives the full variable domain: KAGVTQTPRYLIKTRGQQVTLSCSPISGHRSVSWYQQTPGQGLQFLFEYFSETQRNKGNFPGRFSGRQFSNSRSEMNVSTLELGDSALYLCASSLAKAGVHEQYFGPGTRLTVT.

The rearrangement joins TRBV30 to TRBJ1-1; no clear D gene. Germline V gene lookup returns CDR1 GTSNPN and CDR2 SVGIG (reference sequence). Trimming left V 0 bases short and J 3 bases short, with 11 bases between. CDR3 size: 14 residues. CDR3 coding DNA: TGTGCCTGGAGTGTGGCGTTTAGCTACACTGAAGCTTTCTTT. Translated: CAWSVAFSYTEAFF.

The chain recombines TRBV25-1 with TRBJ2-3, with 8 positions matching TRBD2. With 3 bases clipped from V and 2 bases from J, the junction kept 4 bases outside the gene matches. The germline gives CDR1 MGHDK, CDR2 SYGVNS. The CDR3 is made up of 15 amino acids. CDR3 coding DNA: TGTGCCAGCAGTGACGACGGGAGGGTCACAGATACGCAGTATTTT. Translation: CASSDDGRVTDTQYF.

The rearrangement links TRBV20-1 to TRBJ2-5; 7 bases align to TRBD2. The CDR3 is 11 residues long. Trimming removed 5 bases from V and 5 bases from J; junction bases left unmatched: 2. Germline loops: CDR1 DFQATT, CDR2 SNEGSKA (reference sequence). The DNA for the CDR3 is TGCAGTGCTGACGGGGGGGAGACCCAGTACTTC. Translation gives CSADGGETQYF.

V is TRBV6-6 and J is TRBJ2-2; D possibly corresponds to TRBD2 (5 bases). The ends were cut back, 7 bases at V and 1 base at J, with 13 bases in the middle. Germline V lookup: CDR1 MNHNY, CDR2 SVGAGI (reference sequence). This CDR3 region has 15 residues. The DNA of the CDR3 is TGTGCCAGCATGGCGGGCGCACTGAACACCGGGGAGCTGTTTTTT. The encoded protein is CASMAGALNTGELFF.

The V gene is TRBV14, the J gene TRBJ2-1; D not resolved. Per germline, CDR1 SGHDN and CDR2 FVKESK. This CDR3 region has 13 residues. V was cut by 2 bases and J by 10 bases, with 12 bases left in between. Here the CDR3 reads CASSQSIQSEQFF. In nucleotides, the CDR3 is TGTGCCAGCAGCCAAAGCATCCAAAGCGAGCAGTTCTTC.

This clone was counted only a few times. V gene TRBV29-1 combines with J gene TRBJ2-3; the D gene could be TRBD1 or TRBD2 (5 bases each). In germline, CDR1 is SQVTM, CDR2 ANQGSEA. CDR3 size: 15 residues. Trimming removed 1 base from V and 0 bases from J, with 11 bases in between. The CDR3 here is CSVEGQGPSTDTQYF. For the CDR3, the DNA is TGCAGCGTTGAAGGTCAGGGACCTAGCACAGATACGCAGTATTTT.

In its sample, this clone was seen a few times. The chain is built from TRBV18 and TRBJ2-5; D possibly corresponds to TRBD2 (5 bases). Trimming cost V 2 bases and J 2 bases, with 6 bases left between them. The length of the CDR3 is 13 residues. Germline values: CDR1 KGHSH, CDR2 LQKENI. The CDR3 bases are TGTGCCAGCTCACCAGGGAGTCAAGAGACCCAGTACTTC. It encodes CASSPGSQETQYF.